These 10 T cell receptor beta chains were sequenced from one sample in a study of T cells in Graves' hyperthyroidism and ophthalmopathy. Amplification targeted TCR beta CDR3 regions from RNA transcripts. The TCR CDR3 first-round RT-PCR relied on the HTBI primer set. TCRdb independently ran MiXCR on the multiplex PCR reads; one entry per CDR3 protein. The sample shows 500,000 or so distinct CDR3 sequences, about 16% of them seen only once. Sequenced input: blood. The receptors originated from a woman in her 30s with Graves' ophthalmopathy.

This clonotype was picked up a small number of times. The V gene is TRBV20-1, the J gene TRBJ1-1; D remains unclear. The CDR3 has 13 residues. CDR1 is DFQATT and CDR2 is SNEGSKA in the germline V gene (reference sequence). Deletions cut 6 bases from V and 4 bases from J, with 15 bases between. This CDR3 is CSAKRAVATEAFF. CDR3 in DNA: TGCAGTGCCAAACGGGCGGTGGCCACTGAAGCTTTCTTT.

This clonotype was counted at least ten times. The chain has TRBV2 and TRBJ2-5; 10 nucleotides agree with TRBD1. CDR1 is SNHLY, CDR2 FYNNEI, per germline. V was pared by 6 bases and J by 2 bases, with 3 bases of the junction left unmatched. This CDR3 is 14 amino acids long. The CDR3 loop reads CASSSDRGQETQYF. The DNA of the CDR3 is TGTGCCAGCAGCTCGGACAGGGGGCAAGAGACCCAGTACTTC.

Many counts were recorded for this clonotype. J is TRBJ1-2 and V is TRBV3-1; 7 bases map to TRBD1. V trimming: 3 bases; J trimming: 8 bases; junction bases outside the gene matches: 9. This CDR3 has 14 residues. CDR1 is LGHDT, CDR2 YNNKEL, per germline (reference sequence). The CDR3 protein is CASSQTTGRLGYTF. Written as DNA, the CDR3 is TGTGCCAGCAGCCAGACGACAGGGAGGTTGGGCTACACCTTC.

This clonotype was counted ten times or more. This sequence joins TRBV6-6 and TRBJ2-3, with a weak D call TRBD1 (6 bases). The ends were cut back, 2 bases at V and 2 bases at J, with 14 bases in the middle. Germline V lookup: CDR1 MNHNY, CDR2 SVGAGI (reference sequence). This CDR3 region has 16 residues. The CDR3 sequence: CASSYTGWIPTDTQYF. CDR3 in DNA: TGTGCCAGCAGTTACACAGGGTGGATTCCCACAGATACGCAGTATTTT.

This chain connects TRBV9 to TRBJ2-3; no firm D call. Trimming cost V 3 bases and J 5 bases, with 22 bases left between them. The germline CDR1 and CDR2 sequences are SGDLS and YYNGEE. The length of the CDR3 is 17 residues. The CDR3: CASSATTWYQHIDTQYF. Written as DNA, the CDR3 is TGTGCCAGCAGCGCCACCACTTGGTATCAGCACATAGATACGCAGTATTTT. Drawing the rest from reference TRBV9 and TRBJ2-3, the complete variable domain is DSGVTQTPKHLITATGQRVTLRCSPRSGDLSVYWYQQSLDQGLQFLIQYYNGEERAKGNILERFSAQQFPDLHSELNLSSLELGDSALYFCASSATTWYQHIDTQYFGPGTRLTVL.

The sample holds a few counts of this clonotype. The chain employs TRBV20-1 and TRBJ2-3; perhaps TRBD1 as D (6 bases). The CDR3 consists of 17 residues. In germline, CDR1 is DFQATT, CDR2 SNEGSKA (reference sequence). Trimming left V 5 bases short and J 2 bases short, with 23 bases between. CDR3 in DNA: TGCAGTGCTGGCTACCCCAGGGGATTGGATGTCACAGATACGCAGTATTTT. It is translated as CSAGYPRGLDVTDTQYF.

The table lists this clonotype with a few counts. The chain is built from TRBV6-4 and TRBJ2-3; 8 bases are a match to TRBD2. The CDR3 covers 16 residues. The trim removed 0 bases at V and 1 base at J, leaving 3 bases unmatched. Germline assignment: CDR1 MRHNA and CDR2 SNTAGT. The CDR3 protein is CASSDSATSGTDTQYF. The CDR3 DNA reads TGTGCCAGCAGTGACTCCGCGACTAGCGGCACAGATACGCAGTATTTT.

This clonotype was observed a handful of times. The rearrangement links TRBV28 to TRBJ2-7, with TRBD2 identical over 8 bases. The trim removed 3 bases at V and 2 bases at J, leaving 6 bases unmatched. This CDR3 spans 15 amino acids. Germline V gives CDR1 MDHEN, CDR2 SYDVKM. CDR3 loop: CASSFPLAATYEQYF. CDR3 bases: TGTGCCAGCAGTTTCCCACTAGCGGCAACCTACGAGCAGTACTTC.

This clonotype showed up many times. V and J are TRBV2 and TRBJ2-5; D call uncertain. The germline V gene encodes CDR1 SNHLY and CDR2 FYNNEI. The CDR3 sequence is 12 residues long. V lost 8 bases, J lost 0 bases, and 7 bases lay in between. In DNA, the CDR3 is TGTGCCAGCGGCCTTAACCAAGAGACCCAGTACTTC. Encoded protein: CASGLNQETQYF.

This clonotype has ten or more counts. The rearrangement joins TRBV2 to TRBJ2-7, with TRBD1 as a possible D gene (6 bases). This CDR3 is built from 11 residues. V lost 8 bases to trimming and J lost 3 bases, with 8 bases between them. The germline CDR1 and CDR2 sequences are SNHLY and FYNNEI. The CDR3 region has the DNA TGTGCCAGCGGGACAAACTACGAGCAGTACTTC. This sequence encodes CASGTNYEQYF.